The entry below describes one TCR beta chain. Antigen: not known. This sample was taken from a study of cytomegalovirus exposure and HLA in healthy donors. Study results and caveats: The authors enumerated around 150 TCR beta chains as linked to cytomegalovirus.

PCR amplification relied on 60 Vbeta primers (plus 13 Jbeta primers). Clones were read by immunoSEQ multiplex PCR, and TCRdb kept only the in-frame ones, dropping some. Of under 150,000 clones listed, around a tenth are singletons. Germline V gene lookup returns CDR1 MNHNY and CDR2 SVGAGI (reference sequence). The CDR3 loop spans 16 amino acids. With V trimmed by 7 bases and J by 3 bases, 8 bases remained unmatched. The chain recombines TRBV6-6 with TRBJ2-2; 10 bases map to TRBD2. The receptor comes from a man aged 25 to 40 in good health and CMV-seronegative. Sample: PBMCs. CDR3 nucleotide sequence: TGTGCCAGCACCGAGCGGGGGGGCCGAGACACCGGGGAGCTGTTTTTT. Translation: CASTERGGRDTGELFF.